A single sample is the source of the 31 T cell receptor beta chains below, sequenced in a study of shared clonotypes between healthy human individuals. The table came from immunoSEQ multiplex PCR; TCRdb's copy has only in-frame clones and leaves some out. This sample has 450,000 to 650,000 clones, with roughly four fifths found just once. The sequencing sample was made of PBMCs. The source of these receptors is a woman aged 35 to 49 in good health. Some clones in this sample may be carry-over from other donors' samples.

This clone has just a few counts. This rearrangement joins TRBV30 to TRBJ1-1; 8 bases agree with TRBD1. This CDR3 spans 14 amino acids. V was pared by 2 bases and J by 2 bases, with 4 bases of the junction left unmatched. Per the germline V gene, CDR1 is GTSNPN and CDR2 is SVGIG (reference sequence). The chain's CDR3 is CAWSRTGRNTEAFF. The CDR3 bases are TGTGCCTGGAGTCGGACAGGGAGAAACACTGAAGCTTTCTTT.

The chain carries TRBV15 and TRBJ2-3; D is undetermined. Germline-derived CDR1 and CDR2 are LNHNV and YYDKDF (reference sequence). Trimming cost V 1 base and J 1 base, with 6 bases left between them. This CDR3 is 14 amino acids long. The CDR3 spells CATSRGLGTDTQYF. The CDR3 coding sequence is TGTGCCACCAGCAGAGGTCTGGGCACAGATACGCAGTATTTT. Filled out from reference TRBV15 and TRBJ2-3, the complete variable domain reads DAMVIQNPRYQVTQFGKPVTLSCSQTLNHNVMYWYQQKSSQAPKLLFHYYDKDFNNEADTPDNFQSRRPNTSFCFLDIRSPGLGDTAMYLCATSRGLGTDTQYFGPGTRLTVL.

CDR3 region: CASSNREDYGYTF. CDR3 bases: TGTGCCAGCAGCAACAGGGAGGACTATGGCTACACCTTC. The chain uses TRBV25-1 and TRBJ1-2, with D tentatively TRBD1 (6 bases). The CDR3 loop spans 13 amino acids. V was clipped by 6 bases and J by 3 bases, with 11 bases between them. The germline CDR1 and CDR2 sequences are MGHDK and SYGVNS.

This clone is deemed medium-sized. Additional DNA sequences in this sample encode the identical CDR3. The gene calls are TRBV29-1 and TRBJ1-3; no firm D call. Germline CDR1 reads SQVTM; CDR2 reads ANQGSEA. V lost 7 bases and J 4 bases, leaving 14 bases between the germline ends. The CDR3 contains 13 residues. CDR3 DNA sequence: TGCAGCGGTGGTAGGGCAGACGGAAACACCATATATTTT. This sequence encodes CSGGRADGNTIYF. Based on the CDR3 plus reference TRBV29-1 and TRBJ1-3, the full variable domain is SAVISQKPSRDICQRGTSLTIQCQVDSQVTMMFWYRQQPGQSLTLIATANQGSEATYESGFVIDKFPISRPNLTFSTLTVSNMSPEDSSIYLCSGGRADGNTIYFGEGSWLTVV.

The chain joins TRBV5-1 to TRBJ1-2; 10 bases match TRBD1. V gave up 4 bases and J gave up 8 bases; unmatched junction bases: 8. The CDR3 is 14 amino acids. Germline V gene data show CDR1 as SGHRS and CDR2 as YFSETQ. For the CDR3, the DNA is TGCGCCAGCAGCAGCAATGGACAGGGGGTGGGCTACACCTTC. This codes for CASSSNGQGVGYTF.

About this clone itself: The sample carries other DNA sequences with the same CDR3. The chain combines TRBV28 with TRBJ2-2; 8 nucleotides match TRBD2. The CDR3 sequence is 14 residues long. V was clipped by 6 bases and J by 7 bases; unmatched bases: 7. Germline loops: CDR1 MDHEN, CDR2 SYDVKM. CDR3 in DNA: TGTGCCAGCAGGCCGGGAGGGGCCGGCGGGGAGCTGTTTTTT. Its protein product is CASRPGGAGGELFF.

V and J are TRBV2 and TRBJ1-4; the match to TRBD1 covers 10 bases. V was pared by 5 bases and J by 8 bases, with 5 bases of the junction left unmatched. CDR3 length: 14 residues. Per germline, CDR1 SNHLY and CDR2 FYNNEI. The CDR3 is CASSSGTGVEKLFF. DNA for the CDR3: TGTGCCAGCAGTTCCGGGACAGGGGTGGAAAAACTGTTTTTT. Drawing the rest from reference TRBV2 and TRBJ1-4, the complete variable domain is EPEVTQTPSHQVTQMGQEVILRCVPISNHLYFYWYRQILGQKVEFLVSFYNNEISEKSEIFDDQFSVERPDGSNFTLKIRSTKLEDSAMYFCASSSGTGVEKLFFGSGTQLSVL.

Remarks on this clone: The same CDR3 is also encoded by other DNA sequences in this sample. The J gene is TRBJ1-2, the V gene TRBV28; maybe TRBD1 (5 bases). CDR3 length: 13 amino acids. The germline gives CDR1 MDHEN, CDR2 SYDVKM. The ends were cut back, 3 bases at V and 4 bases at J, with 9 bases in the middle. This CDR3 is CASSLGGGYGYTF. The CDR3, as DNA: TGTGCCAGCAGTTTGGGGGGAGGCTATGGCTACACCTTC.

In this sample, this clone turned up a few times. V gene TRBV5-1 combines with J gene TRBJ1-1; D uncertain. Germline CDR1 and CDR2: SGHRS and YFSETQ. The CDR3 runs 14 residues. Deletions cut 1 base from V and 2 bases from J, with 9 bases between. DNA of the CDR3: TGCGCCAGCAGCTTGTACTCGGCCAACACTGAAGCTTTCTTT. Its protein product is CASSLYSANTEAFF.

V gene TRBV18 combines with J gene TRBJ2-7; 7 bases match TRBD2. In germline, CDR1 is KGHSH, CDR2 LQKENI. This CDR3 region has 15 residues. Trimming removed 1 base from V and 4 bases from J; junction bases left unmatched: 7. The CDR3: CASSPRAGVLYEQYF. The CDR3 DNA sequence: TGTGCCAGCTCACCACGGGCGGGAGTTTTGTACGAGCAGTACTTC.

The rearrangement joins TRBV5-1 to TRBJ2-7; TRBD1 or TRBD2 may be the D gene (5 bases each). The CDR3 consists of 14 residues. The V end was cut by 0 bases, the J end by 2 bases, with 9 bases between. Germline V gives CDR1 SGHRS, CDR2 YFSETQ. As DNA, the CDR3 is TGCGCCAGCAGCTTGGCCAGGGACCCCTACGAGCAGTACTTC. It specifies CASSLARDPYEQYF.

The rearrangement links TRBV11-1 to TRBJ2-7; TRBD2 matches at 8 bases. J lost 3 bases, V lost 1 base, and 8 bases had no gene match. The CDR3 is 16 amino acids. Per germline, CDR1 SGHAT and CDR2 FQDESV (reference sequence). The chain's CDR3 is CASSLEVSSGFYEQYF. CDR3 bases: TGTGCCAGCAGCTTAGAAGTTTCTAGCGGGTTCTACGAGCAGTACTTC.

V and J are TRBV6-5 and TRBJ2-7, with 7 bases aligning to TRBD1. The CDR3 has 15 amino acids. The V and J ends lost 6 bases and 2 bases, in that order; junction bases with no gene match: 10. The V gene's germline CDR1 is MNHEY and CDR2 SVGAGI. In DNA, the CDR3 is TGTGCCAGCAGAAACACAGGGGTCGGTACCTACGAGCAGTACTTC. It encodes CASRNTGVGTYEQYF.

About this clone: Sequence at one end of the junction differs from germline and may be a read error. The V and J genes are TRBV6-5 and TRBJ1-1; D is perhaps TRBD1 (6 bases). The CDR3 runs to 14 residues. Germline V gene lookup returns CDR1 MNHEY and CDR2 SVGAGI. CDR3 coding DNA: TGTGCCAGCACCCAAGCCAGGGGTGACACTGAAGTTTTCTTT. Amino acid sequence: CASTQARGDTEVFF.

Written as DNA, the CDR3 is TGTGCCAGCACGGGTCCGGGGAACACTGAAGCTTTCTTT. The encoded protein is CASTGPGNTEAFF. The chain recombines TRBV9 with TRBJ1-1; D not certain. Germline V CDR1 and CDR2: SGDLS, YYNGEE. The V and J ends lost 6 bases and 1 base respectively, with 10 bases between them. This CDR3 region has 13 residues.

This rearrangement joins TRBV29-1 to TRBJ2-4, with D perhaps matching TRBD1 or TRBD2 (5 bases each). This CDR3 contains 13 residues. The V and J ends lost 6 bases and 1 base respectively, with 10 bases between them. Germline V gives CDR1 SQVTM, CDR2 ANQGSEA. The CDR3 protein is CSVGDGAKNIQYF. CDR3 coding DNA: TGCAGCGTAGGGGACGGGGCCAAAAACATTCAGTACTTC.

A remark on this clone: The likely explanation is a read error, given a far larger clone one base away. V and J are TRBV7-2 and TRBJ1-1, with 7 positions matching TRBD1. The CDR3 extends over 13 amino acids. Germline-derived CDR1 and CDR2 are SGHTA and FQGNSA. The J segment lost 0 bases and the V segment lost 11 bases, leaving 6 bases of the junction unmatched. The DNA for the CDR3 is TGTGCCTGCGGGAGGGGGCTGAACACTGAAGCTTTCTTT. Its translation is CACGRGLNTEAFF.

The gene calls are TRBV7-2 and TRBJ2-3, with 11 bases aligning to TRBD2. The length of the CDR3 is 15 residues. V lost 1 base to trimming and J lost 10 bases; unmatched junction nucleotides: 7. Germline assignment: CDR1 SGHTA and CDR2 FQGNSA. Here the CDR3 reads CASSLEVAGGASQYF. The CDR3 DNA follows: TGTGCCAGCAGCTTAGAGGTAGCGGGAGGGGCCTCGCAGTATTTT.

V usage is TRBV7-9 and J usage is TRBJ2-1; D gene ambiguous. The V and J ends lost 5 bases and 8 bases respectively, with 16 bases between them. Per the germline V gene, CDR1 is SEHNR and CDR2 is FQNEAQ (reference sequence). The length of the CDR3 is 14 residues. The CDR3 loop is CASSPGGSLDEQFF. DNA for the CDR3: TGTGCCAGCAGCCCCGGTGGAAGTCTTGATGAGCAGTTCTTC.

This sequence joins TRBV27 and TRBJ2-2, with 7 bases aligning to TRBD1. Germline CDR1 reads MNHEY; CDR2 reads SMNVEV (reference sequence). V gave up 7 bases and J gave up 9 bases; unmatched junction bases: 8. This CDR3 has 13 residues. The CDR3 sequence: CASNTGESWELFF. The CDR3 nucleotides are TGTGCCAGCAATACAGGGGAATCCTGGGAGCTGTTTTTT.

This clone has just one count. This rearrangement joins TRBV4-3 to TRBJ2-3; 8 bases match TRBD1. Germline V lookup: CDR1 LGHNA, CDR2 YSLEER. The CDR3 contains 19 residues. V lost 4 bases and J lost 2; bases outside the gene matches: 17. CDR3 in DNA: TGCGCCAGCAGCCCGTCCCGGGACAGGTTCTCGGCCACCACAGATACGCAGTATTTT. The encoded protein is CASSPSRDRFSATTDTQYF.

This clone was seen more than once but under ten times. This chain joins TRBV10-2 and TRBJ1-5; 8 bases match TRBD1. This CDR3 has 14 amino acids. Germline V gene sequence: CDR1 WSHSY, CDR2 SAAADI. The trim removed 1 base at V and 6 bases at J, leaving 2 bases unmatched. The DNA of the CDR3 is TGCGCCAGCAGTGAGTTGGACAGGGCTCAGCCCCAGCATTTT. Its protein is CASSELDRAQPQHF.

J is TRBJ1-2 and V is TRBV6-5, with D possibly being TRBD1 (6 bases). The CDR3 has 14 amino acids. Per germline, CDR1 MNHEY and CDR2 SVGAGI. V was clipped by 8 bases and J by 2 bases, with 15 bases between them. The CDR3 region is CASGQARGNYGYTF. Here the CDR3 DNA reads TGTGCCAGCGGCCAGGCCAGGGGAAACTATGGCTACACCTTC.

The rearrangement links TRBV7-8 to TRBJ2-1, with 11 bases that match TRBD2. J gave up 6 bases and V 1 base, and 2 bases lay outside the gene matches. The CDR3 covers 15 residues. Germline-derived CDR1 and CDR2 are SGHVS and FQNEAQ. The CDR3 DNA follows: TGTGCCAGCAGCTTAGGACTAGCGGGGACCAATGAGCAGTTCTTC. Translated: CASSLGLAGTNEQFF.

The chain links TRBV28 to TRBJ2-2; 12 bases agree with TRBD2. V lost 2 bases and J lost 3; bases outside the gene matches: 4. The CDR3 is made up of 17 amino acids. Germline CDR1 is MDHEN and CDR2 is SYDVKM. CDR3 protein: CASSLGLAGRYTGELFF. As DNA, the CDR3 is TGTGCCAGCAGTTTAGGACTAGCGGGAAGATACACCGGGGAGCTGTTTTTT.

This clone was observed at least ten times. This specimen includes other DNA sequences encoding the same CDR3. The rearrangement joins TRBV25-1 to TRBJ1-6; D gene ambiguous. The CDR3 totals 13 residues. V was trimmed by 1 base and J by 7 bases, leaving 5 bases between them. The V gene's germline CDR1 is MGHDK and CDR2 SYGVNS. The CDR3 sequence: CASSESENSPLHF. Written as DNA, the CDR3 is TGTGCCAGCAGTGAATCTGAGAATTCACCCCTCCACTTT. The complete variable domain, with remaining parts taken from reference TRBV25-1 and TRBJ1-6, reads EADIYQTPRYLVIGTGKKITLECSQTMGHDKMYWYQQDPGMELHLIHYSYGVNSTEKGDLSSESTVSRIRTEHFPLTLESARPSHTSQYLCASSESENSPLHFGNGTRLTVT.

This chain links TRBV28 with TRBJ1-1, with D possibly TRBD1 on 6 matching bases. Between the trimmed V and J ends, which lost 10 bases and 3 bases, there was a span of 21 bases. Germline values: CDR1 MDHEN, CDR2 SYDVKM. The CDR3 consists of 15 residues. The CDR3 sequence: CAIGDTGDWDTEAFF. As DNA, the CDR3 is TGTGCCATCGGGGACACCGGCGATTGGGACACTGAAGCTTTCTTT.

V usage is TRBV28 and J usage is TRBJ2-7; 14 bases are a match to TRBD2. With 4 bases clipped from V and 3 bases from J, the junction kept 2 bases outside the gene matches. Germline V lookup: CDR1 MDHEN, CDR2 SYDVKM. This CDR3 has 15 residues. CDR3: CASSSGLAGGYEQYF. The CDR3 DNA reads as TGTGCCAGCAGTTCTGGACTAGCGGGGGGCTACGAGCAGTACTTC.

This chain joins TRBV11-2 and TRBJ1-5; the match to TRBD1 covers 9 bases. The V gene's germline CDR1 is SGHAT and CDR2 FQNNGV. There are 15 residues in the CDR3. With 8 bases clipped from V and 0 bases from J, the junction kept 5 bases outside the gene matches. In DNA, the CDR3 is TGTGCCAGCGCCCGGACAGGGGATAGCAATCAGCCCCAGCATTTT. As protein: CASARTGDSNQPQHF.

Notes on this clone: This may stem from a read error, because a much larger clone lies one nucleotide away. The chain combines TRBV27 with TRBJ2-1; 9 nucleotides align to TRBD1. V trimming: 4 bases; J trimming: 0 bases; junction bases outside the gene matches: 1. The CDR3 spans 15 residues. Germline V gene lookup returns CDR1 MNHEY and CDR2 SMNVEV (reference sequence). The CDR3 DNA follows: TGTGCCAGCAGTTCGGGACAGGGCTCCTACAATGAGCAGTTCTTC. This gives the protein CASSSGQGSYNEQFF.

This clone was observed a handful of times. This chain links TRBV2 with TRBJ2-3; perhaps TRBD2 as D (6 bases). The V gene's germline CDR1 is SNHLY and CDR2 FYNNEI. The CDR3 covers 15 residues. V was cut by 3 bases and J by 4 bases, with 14 bases left in between. The CDR3 here is CASSDLGGVPDTQYF. The DNA for the CDR3 is TGTGCCAGCAGTGATTTGGGGGGAGTGCCAGATACGCAGTATTTT. Supplemented by reference TRBV2 and TRBJ2-3, the full variable domain reads EPEVTQTPSHQVTQMGQEVILRCVPISNHLYFYWYRQILGQKVEFLVSFYNNEISEKSEIFDDQFSVERPDGSNFTLKIRSTKLEDSAMYFCASSDLGGVPDTQYFGPGTRLTVL.